The 24 T cell receptor beta chains listed next were all sequenced from one sample in a study of cytomegalovirus exposure and HLA in healthy donors. PCR used 60 Vbeta primers and 13 Jbeta primers. Generated by immunoSEQ multiplex PCR, the TCRdb table keeps only in-frame clones and is missing some. Across tens of thousands of clones, the top ten clones capture 2.3% of the sample. Specimen: PBMCs. Receptor source: a female donor in good health and CMV-seronegative.

V and J are TRBV23-1 and TRBJ2-7; tentative D call: TRBD1 (6 bases). TRBV23-1 is an ORF; its function is uncertain. Trimming shortened V by 0 bases and J by 0 bases, and 9 bases separated the two germline ends. The CDR3 contains 15 residues. The CDR3: CASSQSQGFSYEQYF. The CDR3 coding sequence is TGCGCCAGCAGTCAATCACAGGGTTTCTCCTACGAGCAGTACTTC.

The CDR3 is CSAGSGLGAFF. The DNA for the CDR3 is TGCAGTGCTGGATCAGGGTTGGGAGCTTTCTTT. The J gene is TRBJ1-1, the V gene TRBV20-1, with D possibly TRBD1 on 5 matching bases. Trimming shortened V by 5 bases and J by 10 bases, and 14 bases separated the two germline ends. Germline CDR1 and CDR2: DFQATT and SNEGSKA (reference sequence). This CDR3 is built from 11 residues.

This chain connects TRBV6-1 to TRBJ2-1, with a possible D match to TRBD1 (6 bases). The germline CDR1 and CDR2 sequences are MNHNS and SASEGT. The CDR3 runs 15 residues. Trimming removed 4 bases from V and 2 bases from J, with 12 bases in between. Written as DNA, the CDR3 is TGTGCCAGCAGTGCAAGACAGGTCACCTACAATGAGCAGTTCTTC. This gives the protein CASSARQVTYNEQFF.

The V gene is TRBV5-6, the J gene TRBJ1-2; D is unresolved. Per the germline V gene, CDR1 is SGHDT and CDR2 is YYEEEE. The CDR3 contains 16 residues. Trimming cost V 0 bases and J 0 bases, with 12 bases left between them. This CDR3 reads CASSLVVPFPNYGYTF. The CDR3 nucleotides are TGTGCCAGCAGCTTGGTAGTACCGTTCCCTAACTATGGCTACACCTTC.

Here the CDR3 DNA reads TGTGCCAGCAGTGCTGACAGTGCAGCGGCTTTCTTT. It is translated as CASSADSAAAFF. The chain carries TRBV6-1 and TRBJ1-1, with D possibly being TRBD1 (5 bases). CDR1 MNHNS and CDR2 SASEGT come from the germline V gene. The CDR3 length is 12 residues. V dropped 4 bases and J dropped 11 bases, with 14 bases sitting between them.

J is TRBJ1-2 and V is TRBV19, with 8 positions matching TRBD1. The CDR3 covers 19 residues. V shed 5 bases, J shed 3 bases, and the junction held 20 bases outside the gene matches. Per the germline V gene, CDR1 is LNHDA and CDR2 is SQIVND (reference sequence). CDR3 bases: TGTGCCAGTAGTCAACATCGAGGACAGGGTTGGGGTTCGGACTATGGCTACACCTTC. Protein: CASSQHRGQGWGSDYGYTF. The full variable domain, its missing parts supplied by reference TRBV19 and TRBJ1-2, is DGGITQSPKYLFRKEGQNVTLSCEQNLNHDAMYWYRQDPGQGLRLIYYSQIVNDFQKGDIAEGYSVSREKKESFPLTVTSAQKNPTAFYLCASSQHRGQGWGSDYGYTFGSGTRLTVV.

This chain links TRBV9 with TRBJ1-5; the D gene is possibly TRBD1 (6 bases). Looked up from germline, CDR1 is SGDLS and CDR2 is YYNGEE. CDR3 length: 14 residues. V gave up 0 bases and J gave up 7 bases, with 11 bases separating them. The CDR3 is CASSVASGGQPQHF. CDR3 in DNA: TGTGCCAGCAGCGTAGCTTCGGGGGGCCAGCCCCAGCATTTT. Variable domain in full (rest from reference TRBV9 and TRBJ1-5): DSGVTQTPKHLITATGQRVTLRCSPRSGDLSVYWYQQSLDQGLQFLIQYYNGEERAKGNILERFSAQQFPDLHSELNLSSLELGDSALYFCASSVASGGQPQHFGDGTRLSIL.

The chain couples TRBV7-2 to TRBJ2-7; no reliable D call. Trimming removed 1 base at V and 3 bases at J, with 10 bases between. The CDR3 length is 14 residues. The germline V gene encodes CDR1 SGHTA and CDR2 FQGNSA. The CDR3 region is CASSLDRLSYEQYF. The CDR3 region has the DNA TGTGCCAGCAGCTTAGATCGCCTCAGCTACGAGCAGTACTTC.

V is TRBV6-5 and J is TRBJ1-1, with D possibly being TRBD1 (6 bases). There are 15 residues in the CDR3. V was shortened by 0 bases and J by 5 bases, with 13 bases between the two germline ends. Germline V gene sequence: CDR1 MNHEY, CDR2 SVGAGI. CDR3 DNA: TGTGCCAGCAGTTACTCCGCGGGGGCAGAAACTGAAGCTTTCTTT. Protein product: CASSYSAGAETEAFF.

The genes are TRBV5-1 and TRBJ2-2; 8 bases map to TRBD1. There are 15 residues in the CDR3. CDR1 and CDR2 from the germline V gene are SGHRS and YFSETQ. V was pared by 7 bases and J by 7 bases, with 12 bases of the junction left unmatched. The DNA of the CDR3 is TGCGCCAGCCGCGATCAAACAGGGGGAGGCGGGGAGCTGTTTTTT. It codes for CASRDQTGGGGELFF.

The CDR3 reads CSVEEAWEQFF. The DNA of the CDR3 is TGCAGCGTTGAAGAAGCCTGGGAGCAGTTCTTC. The V call is TRBV29-1, the J call TRBJ2-1; D is unclear. Germline assignment: CDR1 SQVTM and CDR2 ANQGSEA. V lost 0 bases to trimming and J lost 10 bases, with 7 bases between them. This CDR3 has 11 amino acids.

The V and J genes are TRBV7-9 and TRBJ2-3, with 10 bases that match TRBD1. The V and J ends lost 0 bases and 6 bases, in that order; junction bases with no gene match: 6. Germline lookup yields CDR1 SEHNR and CDR2 FQNEAQ (reference sequence). CDR3 size: 16 residues. CDR3 sequence reads: CASSLAPGQGQDTQYF. The DNA for the CDR3 is TGTGCCAGCAGCTTAGCACCGGGACAGGGGCAGGATACGCAGTATTTT.

The chain recombines TRBV19 with TRBJ1-1, with 7 bases fitting TRBD1. This CDR3 comprises 13 residues. Germline CDR1 is LNHDA and CDR2 is SQIVND (reference sequence). V trimming: 5 bases; J trimming: 6 bases; junction bases outside the gene matches: 6. The DNA for the CDR3 is TGTGCCAGTAGTCAGGGGACAGTCGCTGAAGCTTTCTTT. The encoded protein is CASSQGTVAEAFF.

The V and J genes are TRBV2 and TRBJ2-5, with 7 bases that match TRBD2. With 7 bases clipped from V and 4 bases from J, the junction kept 9 bases outside the gene matches. The CDR3 has 14 amino acids. Germline CDR1 SNHLY, CDR2 FYNNEI. The CDR3 region has the DNA TGTGCCAGCACCCTCTCGACTAGCCGAGAGACCCAGTACTTC. The encoded protein is CASTLSTSRETQYF. The complete variable domain, with remaining parts taken from reference TRBV2 and TRBJ2-5, reads EPEVTQTPSHQVTQMGQEVILRCVPISNHLYFYWYRQILGQKVEFLVSFYNNEISEKSEIFDDQFSVERPDGSNFTLKIRSTKLEDSAMYFCASTLSTSRETQYFGPGTRLLVL.

The genes are TRBV18 and TRBJ2-3; 8 bases are a match to TRBD2. CDR1 and CDR2 from the germline V gene are KGHSH and LQKENI. The CDR3 length is 15 residues. V was pared by 5 bases and J by 1 base, with 5 bases of the junction left unmatched. This CDR3 is CASSRAGVRTDTQYF. CDR3 DNA sequence: TGTGCCAGCTCAAGAGCGGGGGTTCGCACAGATACGCAGTATTTT.

The rearrangement links TRBV9 to TRBJ1-5, with a possible D match to TRBD1 (5 bases). Trimming took 0 bases from V and 2 from J, leaving 12 bases between them. Germline CDR1 reads SGDLS; CDR2 reads YYNGEE. The CDR3 has 16 amino acids. In nucleotides, the CDR3 is TGTGCCAGCAGCGTAGGATGGGAGGGACGCAATCAGCCCCAGCATTTT. This codes for CASSVGWEGRNQPQHF.

This chain links TRBV5-4 with TRBJ1-1; D is perhaps TRBD1 (5 bases). This CDR3 is built from 10 residues. Trimming pared 9 bases from V and 9 bases from J, leaving 12 bases between. In germline, CDR1 is SGHNT, CDR2 YYREEE (reference sequence). CDR3 DNA sequence: TGTGCCATCCCGACAGCAAAAGCTTTCTTT. Its translation: CAIPTAKAFF.

This chain connects TRBV18 to TRBJ1-2, with TRBD1 matching 8 bases. J gave up 8 bases and V 5 bases, and 4 bases lay outside the gene matches. This CDR3 has 12 amino acids. Germline V gene sequence: CDR1 KGHSH, CDR2 LQKENI. CDR3 sequence: CASSEDRGGYTF. The CDR3 DNA reads as TGTGCCAGCTCAGAAGACAGGGGAGGCTACACCTTC. Complete variable domain (other parts from reference TRBV18 and TRBJ1-2): NAGVMQNPRHLVRRRGQEARLRCSPMKGHSHVYWYRQLPEEGLKFMVYLQKENIIDESGMPKERFSAEFPKEGPSILRIQQVVRGDSAAYFCASSEDRGGYTFGSGTRLTVV.

This sequence joins TRBV9 and TRBJ2-5; 10 bases fit TRBD2. With 0 bases clipped from V and 4 bases from J, the junction kept 9 bases outside the gene matches. There are 17 residues in the CDR3. Germline V gene lookup returns CDR1 SGDLS and CDR2 YYNGEE. CDR3 nucleotide sequence: TGTGCCAGCAGCGTAGTGGGTAGCGGGGGGCCGGGAGAGACCCAGTACTTC. It specifies CASSVVGSGGPGETQYF.

The chain employs TRBV10-3 and TRBJ2-7; 8 bases align to TRBD2. Germline trimming cut 0 bases from V and 2 bases from J; bases unmatched to any gene: 3. CDR3 length equals 15 residues. Germline V CDR1 and CDR2: ENHRY, SYGVKD. CDR3 coding DNA: TGTGCCATCAGTGAGTCACTAGCGGTTACCTACGAGCAGTACTTC. Amino acids: CAISESLAVTYEQYF.

The chain recombines TRBV4-1 with TRBJ2-7; 10 nucleotides line up with TRBD2. V was pared by 1 base and J by 4 bases, with 10 bases of the junction left unmatched. The CDR3 has 17 amino acids. Looked up from germline, CDR1 is MGHRA and CDR2 is YSYEKL. Written as DNA, the CDR3 is TGCGCCAGCAGCCAAGTTCAGAGCGGGAGGGCCTCGTACGAGCAGTACTTC. This encodes CASSQVQSGRASYEQYF.

V is TRBV7-2 and J is TRBJ1-1; the D is unclear. CDR1 SGHTA and CDR2 FQGNSA come from the germline V gene. The CDR3 runs 13 residues. V lost 2 bases, J lost 1 base, and 5 bases lay in between. CDR3 coding DNA: TGTGCCAGCAGCTTATCAGGGAACACTGAAGCTTTCTTT. This gives the protein CASSLSGNTEAFF.

The rearrangement uses TRBV4-2 and TRBJ1-2; 8 bases line up with TRBD1. Germline CDR1 is LGHNA and CDR2 is YNFKEQ. V lost 0 bases and J lost 3; bases outside the gene matches: 3. The CDR3 is 15 amino acids. CDR3 in DNA: TGTGCCAGCAGCCAAGAGACAGGGGAGGACTATGGCTACACCTTC. It encodes CASSQETGEDYGYTF.

This chain links TRBV6-1 with TRBJ2-5; D is possibly TRBD2 (7 bases). CDR3 length: 15 amino acids. Germline-derived CDR1 and CDR2 are MNHNS and SASEGT. Trimming pared 4 bases from V and 5 bases from J, leaving 17 bases between. The CDR3 bases are TGTGCCAGCAGTGGGGGTCGGGGGGCGCTGGAGACCCAGTACTTC. Protein: CASSGGRGALETQYF.